This T cell receptor beta chain was documented in a study of blood T cell repertoires in COVID-19. Study as a whole: The samples span acute and convalescent COVID-19 from the United States, Italy and Spain.

How the authors handled the data: Reference gene primer amplification in the assay estimated nucleated cell counts. Sequencing used immunoSEQ multiplex PCR; TCRdb keeps in-frame clones, though not all of them. V, J and clone size were drawn from that table, and D and trimming were deduced from the DNA. This table holds 150,000 to 200,000 clones, 83% found once. Trimming left V 0 bases short and J 3 bases short, with 8 bases between. Germline V gives CDR1 SGHTA, CDR2 FQGNSA. This CDR3 comprises 14 residues. Sequencing input: PBMCs or T cells enriched from blood (not recorded which). J is TRBJ1-2 and V is TRBV7-2; D unclear. This clonotype originated in a woman aged 50 to 60 in a cohort exposed to, infected with or recovered from COVID-19 (not recorded which). This chain's CDR3 is CASSLAVADYGYTF. The CDR3 nucleotides read TGTGCCAGCAGCTTAGCGGTGGCAGACTATGGCTACACCTTC.